These 8 T cell receptor beta chains share one sample of origin, sequenced in a study of patients and donors after allogeneic stem cell transplantation. A single record per CDR3 protein comes from TCRdb applying MiXCR to the RT-PCR reads. Of 900,000 to 1,000,000 distinct CDR3 sequences in the sample, more than 15% are singletons; the top ten hold 5% to 6.5%. The source material was blood, either unsorted or a sorted T cell fraction (not recorded which). The receptors shown here come from a human donor who was either an allogeneic HSCT recipient or a stem cell or donor lymphocyte infusion donor (not recorded which). It is not recorded whose cells these are; they may come from a transplant donor.

This clonotype showed up just a few times. This chain links TRBV7-2 with TRBJ1-2; maybe TRBD1 (6 bases). The CDR3 is made up of 14 amino acids. V dropped 8 bases and J dropped 1 base, with 14 bases sitting between them. Germline assignment: CDR1 SGHTA and CDR2 FQGNSA. This chain's CDR3 is CASDKGQINYGYTF. The CDR3 bases are TGTGCCAGCGACAAAGGACAGATTAACTATGGCTACACCTTC.

This clonotype was detected a few times. The chain links TRBV7-9 to TRBJ2-7; D might be TRBD1 (7 bases). V was trimmed by 6 bases and J by 2 bases, leaving 14 bases between them. There are 14 residues in the CDR3. Germline-derived CDR1 and CDR2 are SEHNR and FQNEAQ (reference sequence). The CDR3 region is CASRMEGATYEQYF. The CDR3 DNA sequence: TGTGCCAGCAGAATGGAGGGGGCTACCTACGAGCAGTACTTC.

This clonotype was seen more than once but under ten times. This chain connects TRBV7-2 to TRBJ2-1, with 7 nucleotides matching TRBD2. The junction had 16 bases not matched to a gene; V was cut back by 5 bases and J by 9 bases. Germline CDR1 SGHTA, CDR2 FQGNSA. CDR3 length equals 16 residues. CDR3 nucleotide sequence: TGTGCCAGCAGCACCCAAGGGGCGGGGGATGCAGGTGAGCAGTTCTTC. This codes for CASSTQGAGDAGEQFF.

CDR3 nucleotides: TGTGCCAGCTCACCCCTGGGGAGCGGAGGCTCCTACGAGCAGTACTTC. Amino acids: CASSPLGSGGSYEQYF. The V and J genes are TRBV18 and TRBJ2-7; TRBD2 might be the D (5 bases). With 3 bases removed from V and 0 bases from J, the gap between germline ends came to 15 bases. Germline V lookup: CDR1 KGHSH, CDR2 LQKENI. The CDR3 is 16 amino acids.

This clonotype has just one count. The chain uses TRBV3-1 and TRBJ2-3; TRBD2 matches 9 bases. Trimming took 4 bases from V and 0 from J; bases not matched to a gene: 5. The CDR3 extends over 16 amino acids. Looked up from germline, CDR1 is LGHDT and CDR2 is YNNKEL (reference sequence). CDR3 residues: CASSPGLATSTDTQYF. The CDR3 region has the DNA TGTGCCAGCAGCCCTGGACTAGCGACTAGCACAGATACGCAGTATTTT.

This clonotype was seen more than once but under ten times. This chain connects TRBV21-1 to TRBJ2-4; TRBD2, the D gene given by the table, was not confirmed from the DNA. TRBV21-1 constitutes a pseudogene. The CDR3 is 14 amino acids. This chain's CDR3 is CASSNGGGLNIQYF. Written as DNA, the CDR3 is TGTGCCAGCAGCAATGGGGGGGGACTAAACATTCAGTACTTC.

The chain joins TRBV20-1 to TRBJ2-3, with 7 bases lining up with TRBD2. The CDR3 extends over 14 amino acids. Germline CDR1 and CDR2: DFQATT and SNEGSKA (reference sequence). J gave up 15 bases and V 6 bases, and 21 bases lay outside the gene matches. The CDR3, as DNA: TGCAGTGCCCCCGACCGACAGAGACGGGAGGTTCCATATTTT. This gives the protein CSAPDRQRREVPYF.

This clonotype turned up a few times. V gene TRBV7-9 combines with J gene TRBJ2-1; D is unclear. The CDR3 spans 15 residues. Trimming pared 7 bases from V and 2 bases from J, leaving 15 bases between. Germline assignment: CDR1 SEHNR and CDR2 FQNEAQ (reference sequence). CDR3 in amino acids: CASNRASGPYNEQFF. CDR3 DNA: TGTGCCAGCAACCGGGCCTCGGGTCCCTACAATGAGCAGTTCTTC.